This is a list of T cell receptor beta chains from one sample in a study of T cell repertoires in ileal Crohn's disease. Assay used: immunoSEQ multiplex PCR; TCRdb lists only in-frame clones, some missing. This repertoire shows more than 10,000 clones, more than 70% found once; its top ten account for around 4.3%. The specimen was ileal tissue. The receptor source for this set is an adult with Crohn's disease. Each CDR3 is given with its conserved first and last residue. Fields, in order: V gene, clone size, D gene, J gene, CDR3 protein, CDR3 DNA. A D gene is named only where the DNA matches it firmly. Clone sizes are given selectively: once, few, many, or a class where the clone is expanded.

V: TRBV9; size: -; D: -; J: TRBJ2-7; CDR3: CASSVEAGTYEQYF; DNA: TGTGCCAGCAGCGTAGAGGCAGGGACCTACGAGCAGTACTTC
V: TRBV5-1; size: -; D: -; J: TRBJ1-1; CDR3: CASSLGGGTEAFF; DNA: TGCGCCAGCAGCTTGGGTGGAGGCACTGAAGCTTTCTTT
V: TRBV15; size: -; D: TRBD1; J: TRBJ2-7; CDR3: CATARDRSYEQYF; DNA: TGTGCCACAGCCCGGGACAGGTCCTACGAGCAGTACTTC
V: TRBV4-2; size: -; D: TRBD2; J: TRBJ2-1; CDR3: CASSQDLTGGPSAEQFF; DNA: TGTGCCAGCAGCCAAGATCTAACGGGGGGGCCTTCCGCTGAGCAGTTCTTC
V: TRBV11-1; size: -; D: TRBD2; J: TRBJ2-1; CDR3: CASSLALAAYNEQFF; DNA: TGTGCCAGCAGCCTCGCACTAGCGGCCTACAATGAGCAGTTCTTC
V: TRBV5-1; size: -; D: -; J: TRBJ2-7; CDR3: CASSLDEQGIPLGEQYF; DNA: TGCGCCAGCAGCTTGGATGAACAGGGAATCCCTCTCGGCGAGCAGTACTTC
V: TRBV6-1; size: -; D: -; J: TRBJ1-3; CDR3: CASSDRKKGTGILSGNTIYF; DNA: TGTGCCAGCAGTGATAGGAAAAAGGGAACAGGGATTCTCTCTGGAAACACCATATATTTT
V: TRBV6-4; size: once; D: -; J: TRBJ1-1; CDR3: CASSLDRNTEAFF; DNA: TGTGCCAGCAGTCTGGACAGGAACACTGAAGCTTTCTTT
V: TRBV6-1; size: -; D: -; J: TRBJ1-1; CDR3: CASSPQGTANTEAFF; DNA: TGTGCCAGCAGTCCTCAGGGGACGGCGAACACTGAAGCTTTCTTT
V: TRBV7-9; size: -; D: -; J: TRBJ1-2; CDR3: CASIAEGRSYGYTF; DNA: TGTGCCAGCATAGCGGAGGGGCGGAGCTATGGCTACACCTTC
V: TRBV9; size: few; D: -; J: TRBJ1-3; CDR3: CASSVAGTGNTIYF; DNA: TGTGCCAGCAGCGTAGCGGGTACTGGAAACACCATATATTTT
V: TRBV6-1; size: few; D: -; J: TRBJ2-5; CDR3: CASRRGPFQETQYF; DNA: TGTGCCAGCAGGCGCGGCCCTTTCCAAGAGACCCAGTACTTC
V: TRBV10-1; size: few; D: -; J: TRBJ2-7; CDR3: CASSQRPDGGYEQYF; DNA: TGCGCCAGCAGCCAAAGGCCCGATGGAGGCTACGAGCAGTACTTC
V: TRBV5-1; size: -; D: TRBD1; J: TRBJ2-7; CDR3: CASSFLGTGLYEQYF; DNA: TGCGCCAGCAGCTTCCTCGGGACAGGGTTGTACGAGCAGTACTTC
V: TRBV19; size: -; D: -; J: TRBJ1-2; CDR3: CASSWGGSHYGYTF; DNA: TGTGCCAGTAGTTGGGGAGGGTCCCATTATGGCTACACCTTC
V: TRBV19; size: -; D: -; J: TRBJ2-1; CDR3: CASSPRGRLFEQFF; DNA: TGTGCCAGTAGTCCCCGCGGGCGGCTCTTCGAGCAGTTCTTC
V: TRBV7-9; size: medium-sized; D: -; J: TRBJ2-7; CDR3: CASSPSSDEQYF; DNA: TGTGCCAGCAGCCCGTCGTCAGACGAGCAGTACTTC
V: TRBV27; size: -; D: TRBD1; J: TRBJ2-1; CDR3: CASSTTRPPGQGASTYNEQFF; DNA: TGTGCCAGCAGCACCACTCGGCCTCCGGGACAGGGGGCCTCCACCTACAATGAGCAGTTCTTC
V: TRBV5-1; size: -; D: -; J: TRBJ2-1; CDR3: CASSLGHEYNEQFF; DNA: TGCGCCAGCAGCTTGGGACATGAGTACAATGAGCAGTTCTTC
V: TRBV5-1; size: -; D: -; J: TRBJ2-7; CDR3: CASSLIGGYEQYF; DNA: TGCGCCAGCAGCTTAATAGGGGGCTACGAGCAGTACTTC
V: TRBV4-2; size: once; D: TRBD2; J: TRBJ2-5; CDR3: CASSQELAAPETQYF; DNA: TGTGCCAGCAGCCAAGAACTAGCGGCCCCAGAGACCCAGTACTTC
V: TRBV19; size: -; D: TRBD2; J: TRBJ2-3; CDR3: CASRMGRSGGAGDTQYF; DNA: TGTGCCAGTAGGATGGGGAGGAGCGGGGGGGCCGGAGATACGCAGTATTTT
V: TRBV5-1; size: -; D: -; J: TRBJ1-2; CDR3: CASSSGFYGYTF; DNA: TGCGCCAGCAGCTCGGGTTTCTATGGCTACACCTTC
V: TRBV7-9; size: -; D: -; J: TRBJ1-5; CDR3: CASSLDIQPQHF; DNA: TGTGCCAGCAGCTTAGATATTCAGCCCCAGCATTTT
V: TRBV10-1; size: -; D: -; J: TRBJ2-7; CDR3: CASSETLDSLPYEQYF; DNA: TGCGCCAGCAGCGAAACCTTAGACAGCCTTCCCTACGAGCAGTACTTC